This entry concerns a single T cell receptor (beta chain). The antigen is undetermined. The data were taken from a study of CXCR3-negative and CXCR3-positive naive CD8 T cells. Study overall: For each library, about 1.5 +/- 0.3 million TRB reads were obtained, about 135 million in total.

Study-level results: Memory cells differed in TRBV-TRBJ usage, but naive CXCR3-negative and CXCR3-positive cells had similar usage.

Libraries were UMI-labeled 5' RACE TRB cDNA. TCRdb re-analyzed the 5' RACE reads; it lists each CDR3 protein once, without DNA. The ten top clones account for about 10%, within a sample of about 43,000 distinct CDR3 sequences. Germline V gene data show CDR1 as SEHNR and CDR2 as FQNEAQ (reference sequence). The CDR3 has 16 residues. The clonotype comes from a human donor in good health. Some clones in this sample may be carry-over from other donors' samples. The specimen sequenced was memory CD8+ T cells from blood. The chain employs TRBV7-9 and TRBJ2-1; as DNA is missing, the TRBD2 call by TCRdb cannot be tested. The CDR3 sequence is CASSSSTSGAYNEQFF.